This entry lists 3 T cell receptor beta chains sequenced from one sample in a study of blood T cell repertoires in COVID-19. Using immunoSEQ multiplex PCR, the repertoire was profiled, and TCRdb retains in-frame clones only, with some absent. The repertoire holds under 170,000 clones, roughly 87% seen once, with about 4.2% in the top ten. Material for sequencing was peripheral blood. These receptors were collected from a woman aged 55-69 years with active or convalescent COVID-19.

The rearrangement uses TRBV11-2 and TRBJ1-3; D possibly corresponds to TRBD1 (5 bases). Looked up from germline, CDR1 is SGHAT and CDR2 is FQNNGV. This CDR3 has 16 residues. The V and J ends lost 0 bases and 0 bases respectively, with 9 bases between them. For the CDR3, the DNA is TGTGCCAGCAGCTTAGAACTACAGGACTCTGGAAACACCATATATTTT. It translates to CASSLELQDSGNTIYF.

The chain combines TRBV25-1 with TRBJ2-1; 7 positions agree with TRBD2. This CDR3 is 15 amino acids long. Germline lookup yields CDR1 MGHDK and CDR2 SYGVNS. J gave up 4 bases and V 1 base, and 4 bases lay outside the gene matches. The CDR3 coding sequence is TGTGCCAGCAGTGAATCCCAGGGAGGGTACAATGAGCAGTTCTTC. The encoded protein is CASSESQGGYNEQFF.

The chain is built from TRBV19 and TRBJ2-3, with 7 bases aligning to TRBD2. CDR1 and CDR2 from the germline V gene are LNHDA and SQIVND (reference sequence). Trimming took 3 bases from V and 1 from J; bases not matched to a gene: 7. This CDR3 contains 16 residues. In DNA form, the CDR3 reads TGTGCCAGTAGTATGATTAGGGGAGGGGGCACAGATACGCAGTATTTT. Translated, it gives CASSMIRGGGTDTQYF.